Sequencing of this TCR beta chain was carried out in a study of T cells in Graves' hyperthyroidism and ophthalmopathy (dated by TCRdb to the late 2010s). Study-wide context: A discovery cohort of about a hundred patients, roughly 45 with Graves' ophthalmopathy and 57 with stable Graves' hyperthyroidism, was used to find distinguishing TCR V-J signatures. In addition, the study compared T-cell repertoires in thyroid tissue and in blood from five to seven Graves' hyperthyroidism patients. Once sampling was done, hyperthyroidism patients were given methimazole at a starting dose of 30 mg daily, whereas ophthalmopathy patients were given high-dose intravenous methylprednisolone. An independent validation cohort of fewer than 20 hyperthyroidism patients and 17 patients who later progressed to ophthalmopathy tested prospective prediction of ophthalmopathy. The paper describes TCR Vbeta CDR3 sequencing of 120 to 150 peripheral blood samples, made up of fewer than 50 ophthalmopathy patients, roughly 75 hyperthyroidism patients and approximately 17 progressor patients. The roughly 94 discovery patients were randomly divided into training and test sets at a 7:3 ratio.

Stable Graves' hyperthyroidism was defined as the absence of progression to ophthalmopathy over 18 months of follow-up. The hyperthyroidism patients were between 18 and 65 years old and newly diagnosed, with a disease duration of less than 2 months. Any patient with an uncontrolled infection, another autoimmune disease, pregnancy or lactation was excluded. Diagnoses relied on clinical symptoms, serum thyroxine and TRAb, thyroid ultrasound and orbital computed tomography. Total RNA was extracted with Trizol reagent, and quality was checked on an Agilent 2100 Bioanalyzer. The CDR3 goes from the cysteine to the phenylalanine over 13 residues. Just CDR3 DNA is preserved here, 39 bases in frame from base 1. V drops 4 bases and J drops 11 bases, leaving 18 bases in between. The TCR beta CDR3 regions were amplified from the RNA transcripts. The TCR CDR3 was subjected to a first round of RT-PCR using the HTBI primer set and the Qiagen OneStep RT-PCR kit. A second multiplex PCR round built the libraries, followed by size selection and purification. Sequencing of the libraries was done on an Illumina HiSeq2000 using paired-end 100 bp reads. In the authors' own workflow: SOAPnuke was used to process the raw data, removing reads that contained adapters or uncalled bases, had a mean Phred below 15, or lacked an exact match to the constant primer or identifier. COPE v1.2.5 was used to merge high-quality paired reads, and clonotypes were defined as unique nucleotide sequences. MiTCR v1.1 was used to align clonotypes to the IMGT TRBV, TRBD and TRBJ reference segments. Analysis was restricted to V-J combinations with a frequency above 0.0001, which covered about 99% of repertoires. The TCS score was defined as F50 (clonal expansion) divided by E x V (chaos), with BLOSUM62-based TCRdist calculated between CDR3 peptides within each V-J. Welch's t-statistics and random forest reduced fewer than 550 V-J features to 10 to 15, which were used in a naive Bayes classifier (R e1071). The similarity between thyroid and blood repertoires was quantified using the Morisita-Horn index. TCRdb reworked the public reads: Q25 trimming with fastp, MiXCR clone assembly, productive beta chains retained. Rows are unified per CDR3 protein, each entry keeping the most common DNA and genes. What appears here as the V and J calls and clone size reflects TCRdb's work, not the paper's. This sample is represented by about 50,000 distinct CDR3 sequences; about half of them were singletons. Clones ranked in the top ten supply 30% to 35% of the sample.

Overall results and qualifications from the work: In validation, the model predicted progression to ophthalmopathy a median of roughly 6.5 months before onset, with roughly 70% sensitivity and 72.22% specificity. Most expanded thyroid clonotypes (frequency above 0.001) were also detected in blood, a finding suggesting that blood repertoires may reflect thyroid immune responses. A model built on a 13 V-J signature distinguished ophthalmopathy from stable hyperthyroidism, reaching around 88% sensitivity and approximately 81% specificity in cross-validation and 80%/75% in testing. No statistical method was used to fix the sample size in advance, and group allocation was not hidden from the investigators.

The table lists this clonotype with many counts. There is no known antigen for this receptor. Base quality data are lacking; no much larger clone is found one base away. This TCR came from a woman in her forties or fifties with Graves' hyperthyroidism. Sequencing used peripheral blood or thyroid tissue (not recorded which). The sequence links TRBV12-3 or TRBV12-4 to TRBJ2-7, with the D call perhaps TRBD1 or TRBD2, each one matching 5 bases. The CDR3 region has the sequence CASSWDRISTEYF. The DNA is TGTGCCAGCAGTTGGGACCGTATATCTACGGAGTACTTC.